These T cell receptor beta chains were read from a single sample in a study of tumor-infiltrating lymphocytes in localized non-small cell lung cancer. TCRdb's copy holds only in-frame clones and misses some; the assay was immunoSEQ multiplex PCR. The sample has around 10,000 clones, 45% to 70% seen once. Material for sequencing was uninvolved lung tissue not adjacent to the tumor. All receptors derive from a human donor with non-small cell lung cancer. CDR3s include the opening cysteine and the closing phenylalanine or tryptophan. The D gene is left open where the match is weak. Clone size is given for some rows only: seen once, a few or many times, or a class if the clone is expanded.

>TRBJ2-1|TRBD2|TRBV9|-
TGTGCCAGCAGCGTAGTAGCGGGGGGGCCGAGTGAGCAGTTCTTC
CASSVVAGGPSEQFF
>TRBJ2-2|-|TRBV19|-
TGTGCCAGTAGGTCGACTCCCGGGGAGCTGTTTTTT
CASRSTPGELFF
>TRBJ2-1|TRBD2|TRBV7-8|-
TGTGCCAGCAGCCCACGGAGACTAGCGGGGGGGCGCAATGAGCAGTTCTTC
CASSPRRLAGGRNEQFF
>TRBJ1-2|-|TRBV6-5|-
TGTGCCAGCAGCCGTCAGCCTAACTATGGCTACACCTTC
CASSRQPNYGYTF
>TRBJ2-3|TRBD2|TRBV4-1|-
TGCGCCAGCAGCCTCCACGCAGAGCGGGGGGGGTCAGATACGCAGTATTTT
CASSLHAERGGSDTQYF
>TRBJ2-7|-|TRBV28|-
TGTGCCAGCAGTTTACAGACAGGTTGGTACGAGCAGTACTTC
CASSLQTGWYEQYF
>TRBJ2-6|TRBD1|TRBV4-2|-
TGTGCCAGCAGCCAAGATCTCCTTGACAGGGGTCGAGCCAACGTCCTGACTTTC
CASSQDLLDRGRANVLTF
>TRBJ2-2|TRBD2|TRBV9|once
TGTGCCAGCAGCCTTAGGACTAGCGGGGGAACGGGGGAGCTGTTTTTT
CASSLRTSGGTGELFF
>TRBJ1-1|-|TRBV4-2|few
TGTGCCAGCAGCCCAAGTGGGCGGGACGGTGGTGGCACTGAAGCTTTCTTT
CASSPSGRDGGGTEAFF
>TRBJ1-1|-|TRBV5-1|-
TGCGCCAGCAGCGGCGGGGGCGGTTTAGCGAACACTGAAGCTTTCTTT
CASSGGGGLANTEAFF
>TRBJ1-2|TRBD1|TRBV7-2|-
TGTGCCAGCAGCTCCCCAAGGGGGCTCTGGGGCTACACCTTC
CASSSPRGLWGYTF
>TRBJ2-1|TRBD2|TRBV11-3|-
TGTGCCAGCAGCTCCCCACGGACTAGCGGGGGCCAGAGCTCCTACAATGAGCAGTTCTTC
CASSSPRTSGGQSSYNEQFF
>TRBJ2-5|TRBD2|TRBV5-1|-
TGCGCCAGCAGCCTCGGGAGGCAGAAAGAGACCCAGTACTTC
CASSLGRQKETQYF
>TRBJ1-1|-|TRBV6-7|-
TGTGCCAGCAGTTACAGCGGGGGCACTGAAGCTTTCTTT
CASSYSGGTEAFF
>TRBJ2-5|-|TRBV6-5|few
TGTGCCAGCAGTTACGGGCTTGGGGGGGGCCAGGAGACCCAGTACTTC
CASSYGLGGGQETQYF
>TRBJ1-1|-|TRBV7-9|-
TGTGCCAGCAGCTTAGGCTGGCAGAACACTGAAGCTTTCTTT
CASSLGWQNTEAFF
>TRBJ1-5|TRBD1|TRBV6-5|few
TGTGCCAGCAGTTTGGGGACAGTCGCCACCAATCAGCCCCAGCATTTT
CASSLGTVATNQPQHF
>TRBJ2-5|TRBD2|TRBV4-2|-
TGTGCCAGCAGCCAGATGGGGGGGACGGAGACCCAGTACTTC
CASSQMGGTETQYF
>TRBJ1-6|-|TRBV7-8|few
TGTGCCAGCAGTCAAGACAGAATTAATTCACCCCTCCACTTT
CASSQDRINSPLHF
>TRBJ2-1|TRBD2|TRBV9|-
TGTGCCAGCAGCGTAGGGCTAGCGGCAGGCAATGAGCAGTTCTTC
CASSVGLAAGNEQFF
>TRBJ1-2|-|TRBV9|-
TGTGCCAGCAGCGGAGGGGAGGGAAGCACCTTC
CASSGGEGSTF
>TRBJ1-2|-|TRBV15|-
TGTGCCACCAGCAGCGGGACCAGTCATGGCTACACCTTC
CATSSGTSHGYTF
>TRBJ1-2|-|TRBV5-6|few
TGTGCCAGCAGCTTTACCGGGACTCGCTACACCTTC
CASSFTGTRYTF
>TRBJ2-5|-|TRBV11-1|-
TGTGCCAGCAGCCCTAGGAGAGGGGAGACCCAGTACTTC
CASSPRRGETQYF
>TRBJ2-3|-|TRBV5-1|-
TGCGCCAGCAGCTTGGCTACCCAGGCCTATACGCAGTATTTT
CASSLATQAYTQYF
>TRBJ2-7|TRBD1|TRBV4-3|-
TGCGCCAGCAGCCTGTGGACAGGGGGCTCCTACGAGCAGTACTTC
CASSLWTGGSYEQYF
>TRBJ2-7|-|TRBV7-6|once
TGTGCCAGCAGCTCGGGCCCGAGGGCCTACGAGCAGTACTTC
CASSSGPRAYEQYF
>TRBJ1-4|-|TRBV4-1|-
TGCGCCAGCAGCCAAGAGCGGCAGGGAGTTGAAAAACTGTTTTTT
CASSQERQGVEKLFF
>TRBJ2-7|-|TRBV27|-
TGTGCCAGCAAACCAGACAGGTACTCCTACGAGCAGTACTTC
CASKPDRYSYEQYF
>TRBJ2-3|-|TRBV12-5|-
TGTGCTAGTGGGACACTAGTTGATACGCAGTATTTT
CASGTLVDTQYF
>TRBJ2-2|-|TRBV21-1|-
TGTGCCAGCAGCAAAGTCACAGATCTGGGAACCGGGGAGCTGTTTTTT
CASSKVTDLGTGELFF
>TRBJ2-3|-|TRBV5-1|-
TGCGCCAGCAGCTACCGGGGATCTAGCACAGATACGCAGTATTTT
CASSYRGSSTDTQYF
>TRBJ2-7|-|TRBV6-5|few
TGTGCCAGCAGCCGAGGGACCAATTCTTACGAGCAGTACTTC
CASSRGTNSYEQYF
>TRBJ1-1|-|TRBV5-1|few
TGCGCCAGCAGCTTGGGTTGGACGTTAGAAGCTTTCTTT
CASSLGWTLEAFF